Listed below are T cell receptor beta chains from one sample, sequenced in a study of cytomegalovirus exposure and HLA in healthy donors. Clones were read by immunoSEQ multiplex PCR, and TCRdb kept only the in-frame ones, dropping some. The sample lists 70,000 or so clones, over 85% occurring once. The specimen sequenced was PBMCs. The receptors here all came from a man aged 18 to 29 in good health and CMV-seropositive. Each CDR3 is given without its conserved first and last residue.

J gene | V gene | CDR3 protein
TRBJ2-7 | TRBV6-1 | ASSPRDRVPYEQY
TRBJ1-1 | TRBV6-5 | ASSYRIASLNTEAF
TRBJ2-5 | TRBV4-1 | ASSQDLAGGPGETQY
TRBJ2-6 | TRBV5-4 | ASSTGTGSTGSGANVLT
TRBJ1-1 | TRBV5-6 | ASSWNQGTEAF
TRBJ1-5 | TRBV19 | ASNEGAYNQPQH
TRBJ1-3 | TRBV9 | ASSVTANSGNTIY
TRBJ2-1 | TRBV9 | ASSAGSRSSEQF
TRBJ1-1 | TRBV28 | ASSITGPEAF
TRBJ2-7 | TRBV5-6 | ASSPTSGRGRWYEQY
TRBJ2-7 | TRBV28 | ASSSHRYSYEQY
TRBJ1-2 | TRBV30 | AWSATGHRPGTNYGYT
TRBJ2-7 | TRBV5-5 | ASTPVPGGSYEQY
TRBJ2-7 | TRBV5-4 | ASSLLGGNAGEFEQY